This TCR beta chain was obtained from a study of blood T cells in healthy people across ages. Study overall: Every two T cells gave about one barcoded beta molecule via template switching.

Sample-barcoded 5' priming and a J-beta primer mix drove a second PCR of roughly 6 to 12 cycles. Template switching added a 12-random-nucleotide identifier to every cDNA molecule. MiXCR, applied by TCRdb to the 5' RACE reads, yields one record per CDR3 protein. The table records around 800,000 distinct CDR3 sequences, 35% to 60% of them present only once. This clonotype was found many times. The sample providers were healthy Caucasian people from Russia, aged about 6 to 95. This clonotype was sampled from a man aged 80 or over in good health. The sample consisted of blood.

CDR3 sequence reads: CASSEVTRGQETQYF. The CDR3 region has the DNA TGTGCCAGCAGTGAAGTCACCAGGGGACAAGAGACCCAGTACTTC. The chain is built from TRBV2 and TRBJ2-5; D may be TRBD1 (6 bases). Trimming cost V 1 base and J 2 bases, with 11 bases left between them. This CDR3 has 15 residues. CDR1 SNHLY and CDR2 FYNNEI come from the germline V gene.